This T cell receptor (beta chain) was profiled in a study of blood T cell repertoires in COVID-19. Background on the study: Specimens from acute and convalescent COVID-19 originated in the United States, Italy and Spain. Sources were T cells, B-cell-depleted T cells, or PBMCs; the material itself was cDNA or gDNA.

Per the original data handling: Reference gene primer amplification in the assay estimated nucleated cell counts. The table came from immunoSEQ multiplex PCR; TCRdb's copy has only in-frame clones and leaves some out. For V, J and clone size, that table is used; D and trimming come from the DNA. This table has around 150,000 clones, around 81% appearing once. V was pared by 6 bases and J by 6 bases, with 5 bases of the junction left unmatched. The germline CDR1 and CDR2 sequences are MNHEY and SVGAGI. This CDR3 is built from 14 residues. This sequence joins TRBV6-5 and TRBJ1-2; TRBD1 matches at 12 bases. The source material was peripheral blood. The TCR sequence derives from a woman in her forties or fifties with acute or convalescent COVID-19. The CDR3 nucleotides read TGTGCCAGCAGGGGGACAGGGGGCGGAGATGGCTACACCTTC. It encodes CASRGTGGGDGYTF.